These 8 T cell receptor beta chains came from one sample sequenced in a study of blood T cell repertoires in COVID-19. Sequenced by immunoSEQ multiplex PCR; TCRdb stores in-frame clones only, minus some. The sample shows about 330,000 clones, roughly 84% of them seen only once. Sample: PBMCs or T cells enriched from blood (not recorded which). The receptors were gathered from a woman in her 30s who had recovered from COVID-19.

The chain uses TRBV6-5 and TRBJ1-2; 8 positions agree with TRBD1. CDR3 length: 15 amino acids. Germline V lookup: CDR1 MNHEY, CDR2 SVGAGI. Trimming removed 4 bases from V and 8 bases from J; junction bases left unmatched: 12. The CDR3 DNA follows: TGTGCCAGCAGTTTCTCCGGGACAGGCTTGTGGGGCTACACCTTC. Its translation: CASSFSGTGLWGYTF.

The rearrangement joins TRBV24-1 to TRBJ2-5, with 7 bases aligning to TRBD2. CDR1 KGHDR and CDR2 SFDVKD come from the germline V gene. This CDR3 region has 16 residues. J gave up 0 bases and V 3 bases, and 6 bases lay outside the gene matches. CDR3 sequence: CATSDPHGGYQETQYF. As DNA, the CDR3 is TGTGCCACCAGTGATCCCCACGGGGGGTACCAAGAGACCCAGTACTTC.

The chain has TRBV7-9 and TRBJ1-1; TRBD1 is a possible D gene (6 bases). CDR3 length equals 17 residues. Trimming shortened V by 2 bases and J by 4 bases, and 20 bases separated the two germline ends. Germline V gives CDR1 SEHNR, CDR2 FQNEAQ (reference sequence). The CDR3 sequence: CASSLRRAGARGTEAFF. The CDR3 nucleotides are TGTGCCAGCAGCTTACGTCGGGCAGGGGCCCGCGGCACTGAAGCTTTCTTT.

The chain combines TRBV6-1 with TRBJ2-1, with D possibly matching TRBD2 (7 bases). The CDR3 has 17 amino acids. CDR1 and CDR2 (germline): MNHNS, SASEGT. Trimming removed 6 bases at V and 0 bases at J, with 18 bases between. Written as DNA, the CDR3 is TGTGCCAGCAGGGAATGGGAGGGGGGGAGCTCCTACAATGAGCAGTTCTTC. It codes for CASREWEGGSSYNEQFF.

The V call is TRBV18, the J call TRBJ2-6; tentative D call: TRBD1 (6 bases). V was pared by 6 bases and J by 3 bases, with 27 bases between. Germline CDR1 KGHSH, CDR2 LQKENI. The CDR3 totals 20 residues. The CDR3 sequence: CASSKTTLTGSYYGANVLTF. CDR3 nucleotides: TGTGCCAGCTCCAAGACCACCCTAACAGGGTCCTACTATGGGGCCAACGTCCTGACTTTC.

Written as DNA, the CDR3 is TGTGCCAGCAGCCATGGACAGGGCCCGGAGACCCAGTACTTC. This gives the protein CASSHGQGPETQYF. The chain couples TRBV3-1 (or the pseudogene TRBV3-2) to TRBJ2-5, with 8 positions matching TRBD1. V lost 3 bases and J lost 5; bases outside the gene matches: 5. The germline gives CDR1 LGHDT, CDR2 YNNKEL (reference sequence). The CDR3 loop spans 14 amino acids.

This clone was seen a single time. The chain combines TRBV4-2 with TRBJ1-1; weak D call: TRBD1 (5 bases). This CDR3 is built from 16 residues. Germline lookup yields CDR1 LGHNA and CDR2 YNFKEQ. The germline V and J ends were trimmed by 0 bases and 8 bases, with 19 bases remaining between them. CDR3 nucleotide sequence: TGTGCCAGCAGCCAAGAAATGGGGGAGGGCATTGGGGAAGCTTTCTTT. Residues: CASSQEMGEGIGEAFF.

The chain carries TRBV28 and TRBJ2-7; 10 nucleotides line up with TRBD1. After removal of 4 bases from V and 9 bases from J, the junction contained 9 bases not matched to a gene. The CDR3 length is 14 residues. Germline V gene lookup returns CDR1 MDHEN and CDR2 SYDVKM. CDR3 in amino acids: CASSYGTGDFGQYF. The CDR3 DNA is TGTGCCAGCAGTTACGGGACAGGGGATTTCGGGCAGTACTTC.